The 16 T cell receptor beta chains below all came from one sample that was sequenced in a study of cytomegalovirus exposure and HLA in healthy donors. Primers included in the PCR were 60 Vbeta and 13 Jbeta primers. TCRdb keeps only in-frame clones here, not all; method: immunoSEQ multiplex PCR. The sample holds about 89,000 clones, approximately 81% seen once. The sample comprised PBMCs. The source of these receptors is a man in his forties in good health and CMV-seropositive.

The chain uses TRBV19 and TRBJ1-5; D ambiguous. The CDR3 covers 15 residues. V lost 9 bases, J lost 2 bases, and 17 bases lay in between. The germline V gene encodes CDR1 LNHDA and CDR2 SQIVND (reference sequence). CDR3 nucleotide sequence: TGTGCCAGCAAATCGACGGAGGGTGGCAATCAGCCCCAGCATTTT. Its protein product is CASKSTEGGNQPQHF.

The rearrangement joins TRBV28 to TRBJ1-4; D not certain. Germline CDR1 reads MDHEN; CDR2 reads SYDVKM. The V end was cut by 7 bases, the J end by 8 bases, with 8 bases between. The CDR3 is 11 amino acids. The CDR3 DNA reads TGTGCCAGCAAGGCGGGAGAAAAACTGTTTTTT. Protein product: CASKAGEKLFF.

The chain recombines TRBV23-1 with TRBJ2-2; weak D call: TRBD2 (6 bases). TRBV23-1 falls under the ORF class, with uncertain function. This CDR3 spans 17 amino acids. The ends were cut back, 0 bases at V and 3 bases at J, with 14 bases in the middle. The CDR3 region has the DNA TGCGCCAGCAGTCAATCGGGCTTGGGGGAGGACACCGGGGAGCTGTTTTTT. Amino acid sequence: CASSQSGLGEDTGELFF.

The chain has TRBV2 and TRBJ2-7, with TRBD2 matching over 7 bases. CDR3 length: 15 residues. Losses at the gene ends were 7 bases for V and 6 bases for J; bases not matched to a gene: 15. The germline V gene encodes CDR1 SNHLY and CDR2 FYNNEI. CDR3 protein: CASTYRTSTGSEQYF. Here the CDR3 DNA reads TGTGCCAGCACATATAGGACTAGTACCGGATCCGAGCAGTACTTC.

This sequence joins TRBV6-1 and TRBJ2-3, with TRBD1 matching 9 bases. The CDR3 loop spans 15 amino acids. Germline V gives CDR1 MNHNS, CDR2 SASEGT. Trimming removed 5 bases from V and 3 bases from J; junction bases left unmatched: 6. The CDR3 region is CASSKQGAGTDTQYF. The CDR3 region has the DNA TGTGCCAGCAGTAAACAGGGGGCGGGGACAGATACGCAGTATTTT.

This clone came up once. CDR3 amino acids: CASSVDGLGSYNEQFF. The CDR3 DNA is TGTGCCAGCAGCGTAGACGGACTGGGCTCCTACAATGAGCAGTTCTTC. The rearrangement joins TRBV9 to TRBJ2-1; perhaps TRBD2 as D (5 bases). V was trimmed by 0 bases and J by 0 bases, leaving 10 bases between them. The CDR3 runs to 16 residues. In germline, CDR1 is SGDLS, CDR2 YYNGEE.

This clone is a singleton in its sample. The rearrangement links TRBV18 to TRBJ1-2, with 10 bases identical to TRBD1. The germline V gene has CDR1 KGHSH and CDR2 LQKENI. The CDR3 length is 15 residues. V trimming: 3 bases; J trimming: 4 bases; junction bases outside the gene matches: 5. The CDR3 DNA follows: TGTGCCAGCTCACCCGGGACAGGGGACCCCTATGGCTACACCTTC. Translated: CASSPGTGDPYGYTF.

This clone occurred a few times. The rearrangement links TRBV18 to TRBJ1-3; D unresolved. Germline-derived CDR1 and CDR2 are KGHSH and LQKENI. This CDR3 region has 16 residues. With 0 bases removed from V and 0 bases from J, the gap between germline ends came to 9 bases. This CDR3 reads CASSPPNRNSGNTIYF. CDR3 DNA: TGTGCCAGCTCACCACCGAACAGAAACTCTGGAAACACCATATATTTT.

This rearrangement joins TRBV6-1 to TRBJ2-1, with 8 bases fitting TRBD2. CDR1 MNHNS and CDR2 SASEGT come from the germline V gene. CDR3 length: 15 amino acids. J lost 12 bases, V lost 7 bases, and 17 bases had no gene match. The CDR3 DNA reads as TGTGCCAGCAACCTGAGCGGGAGTCTTACGGGACGGCAGTTCTTC. As protein: CASNLSGSLTGRQFF.

J is TRBJ2-5 and V is TRBV6-6, with TRBD2 as a possible D gene (7 bases). The last part of the DNA fits TRBJ2-7 better; the J call may be wrong. CDR1 is MNHNY and CDR2 is SVGAGI in the germline V gene (reference sequence). The CDR3 spans 14 residues. The CDR3 DNA follows: TGTGCCAGCAGTTACAGGGGGGGGGAGTACGAGCAGTACTTC. Its protein product is CASSYRGGEYEQYF.

The chain has TRBV25-1 and TRBJ2-1; TRBD1 matches 9 bases. The CDR3 is 15 amino acids. V trimming: 6 bases; J trimming: 5 bases; junction bases outside the gene matches: 8. The germline V gene has CDR1 MGHDK and CDR2 SYGVNS. The CDR3 sequence is CASRAGTGTNNEQFF. CDR3 bases: TGTGCCAGCAGGGCCGGGACAGGGACCAACAATGAGCAGTTCTTC.

The CDR3, as DNA: TGTGCCAGCAGAGGCGACAGGGTAAAATGGGATCAGCCCCAGCATTTT. This codes for CASRGDRVKWDQPQHF. The V call is TRBV6-6, the J call TRBJ1-5, with 7 positions matching TRBD1. Per the germline V gene, CDR1 is MNHNY and CDR2 is SVGAGI (reference sequence). V was pared by 6 bases and J by 5 bases, with 13 bases of the junction left unmatched. The CDR3 length is 16 residues.

The V gene is TRBV5-5, the J gene TRBJ2-7, with TRBD1 as a possible D gene (5 bases). The CDR3 consists of 15 residues. V was clipped by 4 bases and J by 5 bases, with 19 bases between them. Germline CDR1 is SGHKS and CDR2 is YYEKEE (reference sequence). CDR3 DNA: TGTGCCAGCAGCCCCGGACAAAACGTCCTTCACGAGCAGTACTTC. Translation: CASSPGQNVLHEQYF.

CDR3 protein: CASSPLGGTNEKLFF. Here the CDR3 DNA reads TGCGCCAGCAGCCCCCTTGGGGGGACTAATGAAAAACTGTTTTTT. The chain links TRBV5-1 to TRBJ1-4; possible D gene TRBD1, 5 bases. The CDR3 contains 15 residues. The V gene lost 4 bases and the J gene lost 2 bases, with 12 bases spanning the gap. Looked up from germline, CDR1 is SGHRS and CDR2 is YFSETQ.

The V gene is TRBV5-4, the J gene TRBJ2-5; D remains unclear. Trimming took off 6 bases at V and 2 bases at J, with 14 bases between the two ends. CDR3 length: 14 amino acids. Germline V gene data show CDR1 as SGHNT and CDR2 as YYREEE (reference sequence). For the CDR3, the DNA is TGTGCCAGCAACCAATGGGCGAAACAAGAGACCCAGTACTTC. Its protein product is CASNQWAKQETQYF.

The V and J genes are TRBV5-1 and TRBJ2-7; 9 bases fit TRBD1. The CDR3 totals 14 residues. The V and J ends lost 2 bases and 7 bases, in that order; junction bases with no gene match: 7. The germline V gene encodes CDR1 SGHRS and CDR2 YFSETQ. The CDR3 is CASSFPGTGREQYF. CDR3 sequence (DNA): TGCGCCAGCAGCTTCCCCGGGACAGGGCGAGAGCAGTACTTC.